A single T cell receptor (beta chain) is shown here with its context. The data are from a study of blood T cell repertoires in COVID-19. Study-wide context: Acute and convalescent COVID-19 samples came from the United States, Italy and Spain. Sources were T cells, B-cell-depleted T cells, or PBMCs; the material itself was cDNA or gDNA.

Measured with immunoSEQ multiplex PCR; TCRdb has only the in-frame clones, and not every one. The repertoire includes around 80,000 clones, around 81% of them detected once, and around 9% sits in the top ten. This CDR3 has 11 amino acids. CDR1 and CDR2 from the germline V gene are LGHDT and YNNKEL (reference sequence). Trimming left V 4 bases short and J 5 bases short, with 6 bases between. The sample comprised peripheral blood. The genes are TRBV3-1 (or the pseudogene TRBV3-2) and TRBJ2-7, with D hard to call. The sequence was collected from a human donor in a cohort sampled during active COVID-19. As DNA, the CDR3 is TGTGCCAGCAGCCGCCAGGACGAGCAGTACTTC. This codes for CASSRQDEQYF.